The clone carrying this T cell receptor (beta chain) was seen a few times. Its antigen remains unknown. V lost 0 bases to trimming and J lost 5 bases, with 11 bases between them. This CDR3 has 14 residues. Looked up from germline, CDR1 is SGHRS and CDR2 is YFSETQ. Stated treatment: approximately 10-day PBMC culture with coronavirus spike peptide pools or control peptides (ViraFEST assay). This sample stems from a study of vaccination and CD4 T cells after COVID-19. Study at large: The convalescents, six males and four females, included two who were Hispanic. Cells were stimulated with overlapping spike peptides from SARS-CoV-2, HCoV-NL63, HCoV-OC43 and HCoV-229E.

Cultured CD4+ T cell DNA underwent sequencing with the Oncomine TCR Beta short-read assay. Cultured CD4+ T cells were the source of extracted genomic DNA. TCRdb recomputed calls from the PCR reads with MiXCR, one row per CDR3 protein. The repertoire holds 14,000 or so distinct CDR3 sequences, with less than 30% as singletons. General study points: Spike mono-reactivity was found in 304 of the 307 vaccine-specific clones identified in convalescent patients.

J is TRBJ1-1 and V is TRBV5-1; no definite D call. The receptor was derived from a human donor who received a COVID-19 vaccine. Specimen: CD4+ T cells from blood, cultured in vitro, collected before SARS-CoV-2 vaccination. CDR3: CASSLAAGETEAFF. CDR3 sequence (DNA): TGCGCCAGCAGCTTGGCCGCCGGGGAAACTGAAGCTTTCTTT.